Listed here are 27 T cell receptor beta chains from one sample, sequenced in a study of blood T cell repertoires in COVID-19. Sequenced by immunoSEQ multiplex PCR; TCRdb stores in-frame clones only, minus some. The sample lists over 70,000 clones, approximately 86% occurring once. The sample taken for sequencing was peripheral blood. Receptors were obtained from a human donor in a cohort sampled during active COVID-19.

This sequence joins TRBV5-1 and TRBJ2-1, with TRBD2 matching over 7 bases. The CDR3 is 15 residues long. In germline, CDR1 is SGHRS, CDR2 YFSETQ. V was pared by 4 bases and J by 5 bases, with 9 bases of the junction left unmatched. The CDR3 protein is CASSRDLAGDNEQFF. CDR3 nucleotide sequence: TGCGCCAGCAGCCGGGACCTCGCGGGGGACAATGAGCAGTTCTTC.

In this sample, this clone turned up a few times. The V gene is TRBV30, the J gene TRBJ2-7; 7 positions match TRBD1. CDR1 GTSNPN and CDR2 SVGIG come from the germline V gene (reference sequence). The ends lost 5 bases at V and 0 bases at J; junction bases unmatched: 7. The CDR3 is 14 residues long. The DNA of the CDR3 is TGTGCCTGGGGCAGGGACAGTAGCTCCTACGAGCAGTACTTC. Translated: CAWGRDSSSYEQYF.

The CDR3 nucleotides read TGTGCCAGCAGTTTTACTAGCGGGCTCCAGGGGGAGCAGTTCTTC. Translation: CASSFTSGLQGEQFF. The chain employs TRBV28 and TRBJ2-1, with TRBD2 matching over 9 bases. Germline V lookup: CDR1 MDHEN, CDR2 SYDVKM. This CDR3 contains 15 residues. V trimming: 3 bases; J trimming: 10 bases; junction bases outside the gene matches: 10.

J is TRBJ1-1 and V is TRBV27; 10 bases match TRBD1. Germline CDR1 and CDR2: MNHEY and SMNVEV (reference sequence). This CDR3 contains 16 residues. Losses at the gene ends were 3 bases for V and 1 base for J; bases not matched to a gene: 5. This CDR3 reads CASSLTGGDGNTEAFF. The CDR3, as DNA: TGTGCCAGCAGTTTGACAGGGGGCGACGGGAACACTGAAGCTTTCTTT.

This clone appeared a single time. The V and J genes are TRBV3-1 (or the pseudogene TRBV3-2) and TRBJ1-2; D is ambiguous. CDR3 length: 13 residues. V was shortened by 2 bases and J by 7 bases, with 11 bases between the two germline ends. Germline V gene data show CDR1 as LGHDT and CDR2 as YNNKEL (reference sequence). CDR3 region: CASSQSMGGGYTF. Here the CDR3 DNA reads TGTGCCAGCAGCCAATCTATGGGAGGTGGCTACACCTTC.

The chain couples TRBV30 to TRBJ2-7, with D unresolved. The CDR3 length is 13 residues. Deletions cut 4 bases from V and 0 bases from J, with 10 bases between. CDR1 is GTSNPN and CDR2 is SVGIG in the germline V gene (reference sequence). CDR3 in DNA: TGTGCCTGGATCCCCCCTAGCTCCTACGAGCAGTACTTC. Amino acids: CAWIPPSSYEQYF.

The chain uses TRBV5-1 and TRBJ2-1; 9 nucleotides align to TRBD2. Unmatched junction bases numbered 17, after V lost 3 bases and J lost 4 bases. Germline V gene sequence: CDR1 SGHRS, CDR2 YFSETQ. The CDR3 contains 19 residues. The CDR3 spells CASSWTSAGGPQKYNEQFF. The CDR3 DNA follows: TGCGCCAGCAGCTGGACCTCAGCGGGGGGCCCCCAAAAGTACAATGAGCAGTTCTTC.

This clone was seen a single time. The chain couples TRBV28 to TRBJ2-3; 10 nucleotides line up with TRBD2. This CDR3 has 15 amino acids. The V and J ends lost 7 bases and 4 bases, in that order; junction bases with no gene match: 8. Germline V gene lookup returns CDR1 MDHEN and CDR2 SYDVKM. CDR3 loop: CASIQAGGRADTQYF. CDR3 sequence (DNA): TGTGCCAGCATCCAAGCGGGGGGGCGTGCAGATACGCAGTATTTT.

The V and J genes are TRBV15 and TRBJ2-5; TRBD2 is a possible D gene (5 bases). The germline V and J ends were trimmed by 1 base and 5 bases, with 14 bases remaining between them. The CDR3 runs to 15 residues. Germline loops: CDR1 LNHNV, CDR2 YYDKDF (reference sequence). CDR3 region: CATSRVPTPGETQYF. Written as DNA, the CDR3 is TGTGCCACCAGCAGAGTTCCAACCCCGGGGGAGACCCAGTACTTC.

The chain links TRBV28 to TRBJ2-3; D uncertain. V shed 3 bases and J shed 0 bases, with 4 bases lying between them. Looked up from germline, CDR1 is MDHEN and CDR2 is SYDVKM. The CDR3 is made up of 13 amino acids. Here the CDR3 reads CASSLGSTDTQYF. The CDR3 DNA follows: TGTGCCAGCAGTTTGGGCAGCACAGATACGCAGTATTTT. The whole variable domain, filled in from reference TRBV28 and TRBJ2-3, reads DVKVTQSSRYLVKRTGEKVFLECVQDMDHENMFWYRQDPGLGLRLIYFSYDVKMKEKGDIPEGYSVSREKKERFSLILESASTNQTSMYLCASSLGSTDTQYFGPGTRLTVL.

This clone was observed a few times. The chain combines TRBV19 with TRBJ2-3, with D tentatively TRBD2 (6 bases). Trimming removed 4 bases at V and 1 base at J, with 18 bases between. The CDR3 is 17 residues long. CDR1 LNHDA and CDR2 SQIVND come from the germline V gene (reference sequence). The CDR3: CASSTNGLRGGTDTQYF. CDR3 DNA: TGTGCCAGTAGTACCAACGGACTACGCGGGGGCACAGATACGCAGTATTTT. The complete variable domain, with remaining parts taken from reference TRBV19 and TRBJ2-3, reads DGGITQSPKYLFRKEGQNVTLSCEQNLNHDAMYWYRQDPGQGLRLIYYSQIVNDFQKGDIAEGYSVSREKKESFPLTVTSAQKNPTAFYLCASSTNGLRGGTDTQYFGPGTRLTVL.

The rearrangement uses TRBV6-6 and TRBJ2-7, with 11 bases that match TRBD1. The CDR3 has 16 residues. V lost 5 bases and J lost 3; bases outside the gene matches: 9. Germline lookup yields CDR1 MNHNY and CDR2 SVGAGI (reference sequence). The CDR3 reads CASSRPPGQGDYEQYF. DNA of the CDR3: TGTGCCAGCAGTCGACCGCCGGGACAGGGGGACTACGAGCAGTACTTC.

This rearrangement joins TRBV3-1 (or the pseudogene TRBV3-2) to TRBJ1-6, with D possibly TRBD1 on 5 matching bases. Deletions cut 4 bases from V and 14 bases from J, with 15 bases between. Germline V gene data show CDR1 as LGHDT and CDR2 as YNNKEL (reference sequence). The CDR3 sequence is 13 residues long. Here the CDR3 DNA reads TGTGCCAGCAGCCCAAGGGACTATGGGGCCCTCCACTTT. Protein: CASSPRDYGALHF.

V usage is TRBV27 and J usage is TRBJ1-4; the match to TRBD1 covers 9 bases. V dropped 0 bases and J dropped 7; count of bases not matched to a gene: 6. The germline CDR1 and CDR2 sequences are MNHEY and SMNVEV (reference sequence). This CDR3 is 16 amino acids long. CDR3 bases: TGTGCCAGCAGTTTATCTGCCGGGACAGGGAGTGAAAAACTGTTTTTT. Its translation: CASSLSAGTGSEKLFF.

The V and J genes are TRBV4-1 and TRBJ2-5; 10 positions match TRBD1. Germline V gives CDR1 MGHRA, CDR2 YSYEKL. V shed 3 bases and J 3 bases; nucleotides not matched to a gene: 4. The CDR3 length is 15 residues. The CDR3 DNA is TGCGCCAGCAGCCAGGACAGGGGGTGGGAAGAGACCCAGTACTTC. Translating it yields CASSQDRGWEETQYF.

The chain employs TRBV5-1 and TRBJ2-3; 9 nucleotides match TRBD2. Unmatched junction bases numbered 6, after V lost 3 bases and J lost 4 bases. The length of the CDR3 is 15 residues. The germline CDR1 and CDR2 sequences are SGHRS and YFSETQ. The CDR3 DNA reads as TGCGCCAGCAGCTCGGGGACTAGCCCTCCAGATACGCAGTATTTT. Residues: CASSSGTSPPDTQYF.

This clone came up a few times. The rearrangement uses TRBV6-1 and TRBJ1-1; D call uncertain. Per germline, CDR1 MNHNS and CDR2 SASEGT. This CDR3 is built from 15 residues. V shed 3 bases and J shed 11 bases, with 22 bases lying between them. The CDR3 sequence is CASSEGHLGREDAFF. In nucleotides, the CDR3 is TGTGCCAGCAGTGAGGGTCATCTGGGGAGAGAAGACGCTTTCTTT.

This clone has a single count. The chain couples TRBV7-7 to TRBJ2-5; the D gene is possibly TRBD1 (6 bases). V was cut by 3 bases and J by 3 bases, with 14 bases left in between. The CDR3 is 15 residues long. The germline gives CDR1 SSHAT, CDR2 FNYEAQ (reference sequence). The CDR3: CASSFGDRREETQYF. In DNA, the CDR3 is TGTGCCAGCAGCTTCGGTGACAGGAGAGAAGAGACCCAGTACTTC.

The rearrangement joins TRBV19 to TRBJ2-7; TRBD1 might be the D (5 bases). Germline CDR1 and CDR2: LNHDA and SQIVND (reference sequence). The CDR3 contains 15 residues. V lost 5 bases and J 0 bases, leaving 14 bases between the germline ends. The CDR3 protein is CASSPPTDNSYEQYF. In nucleotides, the CDR3 is TGTGCCAGTAGTCCCCCGACAGACAACTCCTACGAGCAGTACTTC. Full variable domain (outside the CDR3, taken from reference TRBV19 and TRBJ2-7): DGGITQSPKYLFRKEGQNVTLSCEQNLNHDAMYWYRQDPGQGLRLIYYSQIVNDFQKGDIAEGYSVSREKKESFPLTVTSAQKNPTAFYLCASSPPTDNSYEQYFGPGTRLTVT.

V is TRBV5-1 and J is TRBJ2-7; the match to TRBD2 covers 11 bases. The CDR3 is made up of 15 amino acids. Looked up from germline, CDR1 is SGHRS and CDR2 is YFSETQ. With 0 bases clipped from V and 4 bases from J, the junction kept 3 bases outside the gene matches. The CDR3 here is CASSLASSGRYEQYF. Written as DNA, the CDR3 is TGCGCCAGCAGCTTGGCCTCTAGCGGGAGGTACGAGCAGTACTTC.

V gene TRBV5-5 combines with J gene TRBJ1-2, with D uncertain. The germline gives CDR1 SGHKS, CDR2 YYEKEE (reference sequence). The CDR3 is 12 amino acids. Trimming removed 6 bases at V and 1 base at J, with 7 bases between. This chain's CDR3 is CASTGNNYGYTF. CDR3 DNA sequence: TGTGCCAGCACGGGAAATAACTATGGCTACACCTTC. Filled out from reference TRBV5-5 and TRBJ1-2, the complete variable domain reads DAGVTQSPTHLIKTRGQQVTLRCSPISGHKSVSWYQQVLGQGPQFIFQYYEKEERGRGNFPDRFSARQFPNYSSELNVNALLLGDSALYLCASTGNNYGYTFGSGTRLTVV.

This clone turned up a few times. The gene calls are TRBV5-4 and TRBJ1-4; 9 nucleotides match TRBD1. The CDR3 sequence is 17 residues long. V was clipped by 3 bases and J by 6 bases; unmatched bases: 12. Germline V gives CDR1 SGHNT, CDR2 YYREEE (reference sequence). CDR3 in amino acids: CASSSALGTGRDEKLFF. CDR3 nucleotide sequence: TGTGCCAGCAGCTCCGCACTCGGGACAGGGCGGGATGAAAAACTGTTTTTT.

V is TRBV10-1 and J is TRBJ1-1; a possible D gene is TRBD1 (5 bases). The CDR3 spans 16 residues. Trimming left V 7 bases short and J 0 bases short, with 18 bases between. Germline assignment: CDR1 WNHNN and CDR2 SYGVQD (reference sequence). The chain's CDR3 is CASMRKGRAMNTEAFF. Here the CDR3 DNA reads TGCGCCAGCATGAGAAAGGGCAGGGCCATGAACACTGAAGCTTTCTTT.

The chain uses TRBV29-1 and TRBJ2-5, with a weak D call TRBD2 (6 bases). Germline V lookup: CDR1 SQVTM, CDR2 ANQGSEA. V was trimmed by 6 bases and J by 3 bases, leaving 17 bases between them. The CDR3 extends over 14 amino acids. CDR3 in DNA: TGCAGCGTCTCTACCGGGAGAGGAGAAGAGACCCAGTACTTC. This gives the protein CSVSTGRGEETQYF.

The V and J genes are TRBV5-8 and TRBJ2-5; 8 bases fit TRBD1. Trimming cost V 0 bases and J 2 bases; bases outside gene matches: 6. Per the germline V gene, CDR1 is SGHTS and CDR2 is YDEGEE. The CDR3 loop spans 16 amino acids. CDR3 sequence reads: CASSLDAGTGQETQYF. For the CDR3, the DNA is TGTGCCAGCAGCTTGGACGCCGGGACAGGACAAGAGACCCAGTACTTC.

This clone was seen once. V and J are TRBV5-5 and TRBJ2-7, with D perhaps matching TRBD1 (7 bases). Germline values: CDR1 SGHKS, CDR2 YYEKEE (reference sequence). The CDR3 has 15 amino acids. V was pared by 0 bases and J by 3 bases, with 13 bases between. The CDR3 loop reads CASSLEGGQYYEQYF. In nucleotides, the CDR3 is TGTGCCAGCAGCTTGGAGGGGGGACAGTACTACGAGCAGTACTTC.

The V and J genes are TRBV11-2 and TRBJ2-1; D gene unclear. This CDR3 comprises 11 residues. CDR1 is SGHAT, CDR2 FQNNGV, per germline. The germline V and J ends were trimmed by 1 base and 9 bases, with 4 bases remaining between them. The CDR3 reads CASSLVLEQFF. DNA of the CDR3: TGTGCCAGCAGCTTAGTACTTGAGCAGTTCTTC.